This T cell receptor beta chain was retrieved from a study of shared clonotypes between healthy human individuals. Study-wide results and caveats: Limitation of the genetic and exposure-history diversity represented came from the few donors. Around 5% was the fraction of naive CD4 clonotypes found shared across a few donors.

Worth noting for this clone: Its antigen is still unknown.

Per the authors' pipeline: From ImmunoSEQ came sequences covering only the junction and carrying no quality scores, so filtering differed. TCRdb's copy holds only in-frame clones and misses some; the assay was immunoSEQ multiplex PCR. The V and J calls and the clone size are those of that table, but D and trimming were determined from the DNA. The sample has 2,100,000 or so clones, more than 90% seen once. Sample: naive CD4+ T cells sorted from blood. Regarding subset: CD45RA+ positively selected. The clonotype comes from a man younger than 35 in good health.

CDR3 region: CASTPGLGEFYEQYF. The CDR3 DNA reads as TGCGCCAGCACCCCGGGACTGGGGGAATTCTACGAGCAGTACTTC. This chain uses TRBV10-2 with TRBJ2-7, with a weak D call TRBD2 (6 bases). This CDR3 has 15 amino acids. V was shortened by 7 bases and J by 3 bases, with 19 bases between the two germline ends. The germline gives CDR1 WSHSY, CDR2 SAAADI.